These T cell receptor beta chains were read from a single sample in a study of molecular identifiers for immune sequencing clone quantification. TCRdb called the PCR reads again in MiXCR, with one record for every CDR3 protein. The sample consists of some 8,500 distinct CDR3 sequences, around an eighth of them appearing once. Sequencing was carried out using naive CD8+ T cells from blood, with Jurkat cell RNA spiked in. Receptors originate from a human donor in good health. Some libraries in this study had Jurkat cell RNA spiked in. CDR3s include the opening cysteine and the closing phenylalanine or tryptophan. D genes are given only for firm matches. Clone size is stated in some rows and not others, as once, few, many or a class when expanded.

d_gene: TRBD2
v_gene: TRBV7-9
j_gene: TRBJ2-1
abundance: many
CDR3nt: TGTGCCAGCAGCTTGGTAGCGGGAGATGAGCAGTTCTTC
CDR3aa: CASSLVAGDEQFF

d_gene: NA
v_gene: TRBV9
j_gene: TRBJ2-1
abundance: medium-sized
CDR3nt: TGTGCCAGCAGCGTAGCGGGGGGCGCCTTCAATGAGCAGTTCTTC
CDR3aa: CASSVAGGAFNEQFF

d_gene: NA
v_gene: TRBV6-2/TRBV6-3
j_gene: TRBJ1-5
abundance: medium-sized
CDR3nt: TGTGCCAGCAGTTACATCGCAGGCCACTCGCCACGCTTCAATCAGCCCCAGCATTTT
CDR3aa: CASSYIAGHSPRFNQPQHF

d_gene: NA
v_gene: TRBV28
j_gene: TRBJ2-7
abundance: many
CDR3nt: TGTGCCAGCAGTTTTTCACAGGGACGTTACGAGCAGTACTTC
CDR3aa: CASSFSQGRYEQYF

d_gene: NA
v_gene: TRBV25-1
j_gene: TRBJ2-7
abundance: medium-sized
CDR3nt: TGTGCCAGCAGTGAACCCGGGGGCGGGTCTCGGCAGTACTTC
CDR3aa: CASSEPGGGSRQYF

d_gene: NA
v_gene: TRBV4-1
j_gene: TRBJ2-1
abundance: medium-sized
CDR3nt: TGCGCCAGCAGCCAGATACACAATGAGCAGTTCTTC
CDR3aa: CASSQIHNEQFF

d_gene: NA
v_gene: TRBV29-1
j_gene: TRBJ2-7
abundance: many
CDR3nt: TGCAGCGTTGAAGGGGGCAGGGTCTACGAGCAGTACTTC
CDR3aa: CSVEGGRVYEQYF

d_gene: TRBD2
v_gene: TRBV7-6
j_gene: TRBJ2-6
abundance: medium-sized
CDR3nt: TGTGCCAGCAGCTTAAAGTTAGCGGGGGACTCCTCTGGGGCCAACGTCCTGACTTTC
CDR3aa: CASSLKLAGDSSGANVLTF

d_gene: NA
v_gene: TRBV10-3
j_gene: TRBJ2-7
abundance: medium-sized
CDR3nt: TGTGCCATCAGGGAGACCGGGACCCGGTCCTACGAGCAGTACTTC
CDR3aa: CAIRETGTRSYEQYF

d_gene: NA
v_gene: TRBV12-3/TRBV12-4
j_gene: TRBJ2-3
abundance: medium-sized
CDR3nt: TGTGCCAGCAGTCCTTTTAGCGCAGATACGCAGTATTTT
CDR3aa: CASSPFSADTQYF

d_gene: NA
v_gene: TRBV6-5
j_gene: TRBJ2-7
abundance: medium-sized
CDR3nt: TGTGCCAGCAGGACAAACACAGGGCTGGGATACGAGCAGTACTTC
CDR3aa: CASRTNTGLGYEQYF

d_gene: NA
v_gene: TRBV4-2
j_gene: TRBJ1-5
abundance: medium-sized
CDR3nt: TGTGCCAGCAGCCCGAAGCCGCAGGGTAATCAGCCCCAGCATTTT
CDR3aa: CASSPKPQGNQPQHF

d_gene: NA
v_gene: TRBV20-1
j_gene: TRBJ2-2
abundance: many
CDR3nt: TGCAGTGCATCGACAGGAGAGACCGGGGAGCTGTTTTTT
CDR3aa: CSASTGETGELFF

d_gene: TRBD1
v_gene: TRBV4-1
j_gene: TRBJ2-7
abundance: NA
CDR3nt: TGCGCCAGCAGCCAAGGGGCACAGGGGCTCTCCTACGAGCAGTACTTC
CDR3aa: CASSQGAQGLSYEQYF

d_gene: NA
v_gene: TRBV11-2
j_gene: TRBJ1-1
abundance: NA
CDR3nt: TGTGCCAGCAGCTGGGAAGGGGGGGCGAACACTGAAGCTCACTTT
CDR3aa: CASSWEGGANTEAHF

d_gene: NA
v_gene: TRBV12-3/TRBV12-4
j_gene: TRBJ2-5
abundance: many
CDR3nt: TGTGCCAGCGGGCCCTGGGAGACCCAGTACTTC
CDR3aa: CASGPWETQYF

d_gene: TRBD1
v_gene: TRBV18
j_gene: TRBJ2-7
abundance: many
CDR3nt: TGTGCCAGCTCACCACCGGACAGGCCCTACGAGCAGTACTTC
CDR3aa: CASSPPDRPYEQYF

d_gene: NA
v_gene: TRBV7-2
j_gene: TRBJ1-1
abundance: medium-sized
CDR3nt: TGTGCCAGCAGCTTAGAGGGTGGGGGGACTGAAGCTTTCTTT
CDR3aa: CASSLEGGGTEAFF

d_gene: NA
v_gene: TRBV13
j_gene: TRBJ2-5
abundance: many
CDR3nt: TGTGCCAGCAGCTTCACAAGGGCAGGCCAAGAGACCCAGTACTTC
CDR3aa: CASSFTRAGQETQYF

d_gene: TRBD1
v_gene: TRBV4-1
j_gene: TRBJ2-5
abundance: NA
CDR3nt: TGCGCCAGCAGCCCAGGACAGGGCGAAGGGACCCAGTACTTC
CDR3aa: CASSPGQGEGTQYF

d_gene: NA
v_gene: TRBV6-1
j_gene: TRBJ1-4
abundance: many
CDR3nt: TGTGCCAGCAGTGGTAAGGGACAAACAACTAATGAAAAACTGTTTTTT
CDR3aa: CASSGKGQTTNEKLFF

d_gene: NA
v_gene: TRBV4-1
j_gene: TRBJ1-1
abundance: medium-sized
CDR3nt: TGCGCCAGCAGCCAACAAGGGCTGGGCACTGAAGCTTTCTTT
CDR3aa: CASSQQGLGTEAFF

d_gene: NA
v_gene: TRBV3-1
j_gene: TRBJ2-2
abundance: NA
CDR3nt: TGTGCCAGCAGCCAAGGGCCGTCGGGTACCGGGGAGCTGTTTTTT
CDR3aa: CASSQGPSGTGELFF

d_gene: TRBD1
v_gene: TRBV4-2
j_gene: TRBJ2-5
abundance: medium-sized
CDR3nt: TGTGCCAGCAGCCAAGAAGGGACAGAAGAGACCCAGTACTTC
CDR3aa: CASSQEGTEETQYF

d_gene: TRBD2
v_gene: TRBV4-3
j_gene: TRBJ2-3
abundance: medium-sized
CDR3nt: TGCGCCAGCAGCCTTTCTAGCGGAGCATCAGATACGCAGTATTTT
CDR3aa: CASSLSSGASDTQYF

d_gene: TRBD2
v_gene: TRBV20-1
j_gene: TRBJ2-5
abundance: many
CDR3nt: TGCAGTGCCAGGACTAGCGGGAGTGGGGAGACCCAGTACTTC
CDR3aa: CSARTSGSGETQYF

d_gene: NA
v_gene: TRBV6-2/TRBV6-3
j_gene: TRBJ2-3
abundance: medium-sized
CDR3nt: TGTGCCAGCAGTTACTGGGGGAAAAACACAGATACGCAGTATTTT
CDR3aa: CASSYWGKNTDTQYF

d_gene: NA
v_gene: TRBV12-3/TRBV12-4
j_gene: TRBJ2-7
abundance: NA
CDR3nt: TGTGCCAGCAGTCCTGGGACACTCGAGCAGCACTTC
CDR3aa: CASSPGTLEQHF

d_gene: NA
v_gene: TRBV30
j_gene: TRBJ1-1
abundance: NA
CDR3nt: TGTGCCTGGAGTGTGCGGACAGACAGAGCTTTCTTT
CDR3aa: CAWSVRTDRAFF

d_gene: NA
v_gene: TRBV4-3
j_gene: TRBJ2-5
abundance: medium-sized
CDR3nt: TGCGCCAGCAGCCAAGAACAGGGCCAAGAGACCCAGTACTTC
CDR3aa: CASSQEQGQETQYF

d_gene: TRBD1
v_gene: TRBV2
j_gene: TRBJ1-5
abundance: medium-sized
CDR3nt: TGTGCCAGCAGTGAAACTACAGGGGGTTTTAGCCAGCCCCAGCATTTT
CDR3aa: CASSETTGGFSQPQHF

d_gene: NA
v_gene: TRBV4-3
j_gene: TRBJ1-1
abundance: many
CDR3nt: TGCGCCAGCAGCGACTCAAGGAACACTGAAGCTTTCTTT
CDR3aa: CASSDSRNTEAFF

d_gene: NA
v_gene: TRBV27
j_gene: TRBJ1-1
abundance: medium-sized
CDR3nt: TGTGCCAGCAGTTGGGGGGAGGGACTTGAAGCTTTCTTT
CDR3aa: CASSWGEGLEAFF

d_gene: NA
v_gene: TRBV20-1
j_gene: TRBJ2-7
abundance: many
CDR3nt: TGCAGTGCTAAGCGGGGACTTCAGGGGTCCTACGAGCAGTACTTC
CDR3aa: CSAKRGLQGSYEQYF

d_gene: NA
v_gene: TRBV29-1
j_gene: TRBJ2-2
abundance: medium-sized
CDR3nt: TGCAGCGTTACGGGATCCAGGTCGGACACCGGGGAGCTGTTTTTT
CDR3aa: CSVTGSRSDTGELFF

d_gene: TRBD1
v_gene: TRBV2
j_gene: TRBJ2-5
abundance: NA
CDR3nt: TGTGCCAGCAGTGGCGGACAGGGAACGGAGACCCAGTACTTC
CDR3aa: CASSGGQGTETQYF

d_gene: TRBD1
v_gene: TRBV25-1
j_gene: TRBJ2-7
abundance: medium-sized
CDR3nt: TGTGCCAGCAGTGTAGGGACAGGGGCCTACGAGCAGTACTTC
CDR3aa: CASSVGTGAYEQYF

d_gene: NA
v_gene: TRBV5-4
j_gene: TRBJ2-5
abundance: medium-sized
CDR3nt: TGTGCCAGCAGCGCTCGACCGGGACTGCAACAAGAGACCCAGTACTTC
CDR3aa: CASSARPGLQQETQYF

d_gene: TRBD1
v_gene: TRBV2
j_gene: TRBJ1-1
abundance: many
CDR3nt: TGTGCCAGCAGTGAAACCGGGACAGGGGTTGGTTCGAACACTGAAGCTTTCTTT
CDR3aa: CASSETGTGVGSNTEAFF

d_gene: TRBD1
v_gene: TRBV27
j_gene: TRBJ2-1
abundance: many
CDR3nt: TGTGCCAGCAGTCCACTCCGGGACAGCGGCCTTGAGCAGTTCTTC
CDR3aa: CASSPLRDSGLEQFF

d_gene: NA
v_gene: TRBV7-9
j_gene: TRBJ1-4
abundance: medium-sized
CDR3nt: TGTGCCAGCAGCCAGGGGACAAGGGGTGAAAAACTGTTTTTT
CDR3aa: CASSQGTRGEKLFF

d_gene: NA
v_gene: TRBV27
j_gene: TRBJ2-1
abundance: many
CDR3nt: TGTGCCAGCTGCGGGACAGTAGACTTCTACAATGAGCAGTTCTTC
CDR3aa: CASCGTVDFYNEQFF

d_gene: NA
v_gene: TRBV30
j_gene: TRBJ1-1
abundance: medium-sized
CDR3nt: TGTGCCTGGAGTGTAGAAGAGAACACTGAAGCTTTCTTT
CDR3aa: CAWSVEENTEAFF

d_gene: NA
v_gene: TRBV19
j_gene: TRBJ2-4
abundance: medium-sized
CDR3nt: TGTGCCAGTAGTATTGGCAGGATGATTCAGTACTTC
CDR3aa: CASSIGRMIQYF